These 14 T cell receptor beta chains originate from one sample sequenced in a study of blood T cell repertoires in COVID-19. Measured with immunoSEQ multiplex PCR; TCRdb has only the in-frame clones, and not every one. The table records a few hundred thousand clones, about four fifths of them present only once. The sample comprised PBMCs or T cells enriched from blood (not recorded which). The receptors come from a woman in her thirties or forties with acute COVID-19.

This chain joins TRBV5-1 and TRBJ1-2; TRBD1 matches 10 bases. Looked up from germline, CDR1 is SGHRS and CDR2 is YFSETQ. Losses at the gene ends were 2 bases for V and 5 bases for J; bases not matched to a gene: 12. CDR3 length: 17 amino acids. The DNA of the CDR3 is TGCGCCAGCAGCTTATCCGTTGCCGGGGGACAGGGGTATGGCTACACCTTC. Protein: CASSLSVAGGQGYGYTF.

CDR3 in DNA: TGCGCCAGCAGCTGGGGGACAGGGGGATCTACAGATACGCAGTATTTT. It is translated as CASSWGTGGSTDTQYF. V is TRBV5-1 and J is TRBJ2-3, with 11 bases fitting TRBD1. V trimming: 3 bases; J trimming: 3 bases; junction bases outside the gene matches: 6. Looked up from germline, CDR1 is SGHRS and CDR2 is YFSETQ. The CDR3 is made up of 16 amino acids.

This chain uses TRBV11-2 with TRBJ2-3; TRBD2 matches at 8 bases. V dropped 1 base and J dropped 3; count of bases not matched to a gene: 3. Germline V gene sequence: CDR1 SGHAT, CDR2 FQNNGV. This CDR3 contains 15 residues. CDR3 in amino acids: CASSLAGGPTDTQYF. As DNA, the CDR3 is TGTGCCAGCAGCTTAGCGGGGGGGCCGACAGATACGCAGTATTTT.

CDR3: CATSRGLGANSPLHF. The CDR3 DNA follows: TGTGCCACCAGCAGGGGACTAGGGGCCAATTCACCCCTCCACTTT. The chain is built from TRBV15 and TRBJ1-6; D perhaps matches TRBD1 (5 bases). The CDR3 runs 15 residues. CDR1 LNHNV and CDR2 YYDKDF come from the germline V gene (reference sequence). V was cut by 3 bases and J by 7 bases, with 13 bases left in between.

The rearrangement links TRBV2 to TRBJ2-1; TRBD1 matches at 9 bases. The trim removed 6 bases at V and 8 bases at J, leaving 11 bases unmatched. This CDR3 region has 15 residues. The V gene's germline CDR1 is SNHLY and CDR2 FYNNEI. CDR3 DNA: TGTGCCAGCAGATCACCGGGACAGGGAAAGGATGAGCAGTTCTTC. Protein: CASRSPGQGKDEQFF.

CDR3 nucleotides: TGCGCCAGCAGCTTGGTCGGAGGGAGAAATTCACCCCTCCACTTT. Translation gives CASSLVGGRNSPLHF. The chain has TRBV5-1 and TRBJ1-6; D gene uncertain. Trimming pared 0 bases from V and 7 bases from J, leaving 11 bases between. Germline V lookup: CDR1 SGHRS, CDR2 YFSETQ. This CDR3 has 15 residues. Full variable domain (missing parts from reference TRBV5-1 and TRBJ1-6): KAGVTQTPRYLIKTRGQQVTLSCSPISGHRSVSWYQQTPGQGLQFLFEYFSETQRNKGNFPGRFSGRQFSNSRSEMNVSTLELGDSALYLCASSLVGGRNSPLHFGNGTRLTVT.

The CDR3: CASMPSGRASSYEQYF. The CDR3 bases are TGTGCCAGCATGCCTAGCGGGAGGGCCAGCTCCTACGAGCAGTACTTC. The chain is built from TRBV21-1 and TRBJ2-7; the table names TRBD2, a call not compared with the DNA. TRBV21-1 is a listed pseudogene. There are 16 residues in the CDR3.

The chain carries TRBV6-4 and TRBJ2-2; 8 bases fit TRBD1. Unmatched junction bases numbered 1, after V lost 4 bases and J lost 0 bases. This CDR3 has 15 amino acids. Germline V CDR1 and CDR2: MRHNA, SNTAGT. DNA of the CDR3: TGTGCCAGCAGTGCAGGGGGCGCGAACACCGGGGAGCTGTTTTTT. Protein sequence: CASSAGGANTGELFF.

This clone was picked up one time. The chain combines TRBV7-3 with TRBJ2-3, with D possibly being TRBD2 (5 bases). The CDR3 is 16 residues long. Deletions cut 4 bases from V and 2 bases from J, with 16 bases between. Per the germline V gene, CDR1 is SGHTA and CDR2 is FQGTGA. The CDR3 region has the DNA TGTGCCAGCAGCTATGGGCGCGCGGGCGACACAGATACGCAGTATTTT. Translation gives CASSYGRAGDTDTQYF.

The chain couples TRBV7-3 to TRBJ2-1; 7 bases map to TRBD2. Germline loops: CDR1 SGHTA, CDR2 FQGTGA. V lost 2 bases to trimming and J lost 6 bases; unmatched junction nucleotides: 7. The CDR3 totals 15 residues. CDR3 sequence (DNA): TGTGCCAGCAGCTTAGTCGGCGGGAGTGGCAATGAGCAGTTCTTC. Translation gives CASSLVGGSGNEQFF.

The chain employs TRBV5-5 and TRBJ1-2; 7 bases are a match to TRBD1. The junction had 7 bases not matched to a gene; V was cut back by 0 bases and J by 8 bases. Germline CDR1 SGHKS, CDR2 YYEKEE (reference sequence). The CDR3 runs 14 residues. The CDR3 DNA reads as TGTGCCAGCAGCTTGGGACAGGGCACGGGGGGCTACACCTTC. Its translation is CASSLGQGTGGYTF.

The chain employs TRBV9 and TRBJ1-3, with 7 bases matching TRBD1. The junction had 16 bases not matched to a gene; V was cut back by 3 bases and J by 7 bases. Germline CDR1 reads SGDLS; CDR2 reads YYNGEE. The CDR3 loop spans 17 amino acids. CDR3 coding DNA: TGTGCCAGCAGCGCCGGGGTGACAGGGCCAAATATCAACACCATATATTTT. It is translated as CASSAGVTGPNINTIYF.

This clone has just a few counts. In DNA, the CDR3 is TGTGCCAGCAGCTTACAAAGACAGGGCGGAAACACCATATATTTT. This translates into CASSLQRQGGNTIYF. The rearrangement uses TRBV7-9 and TRBJ1-3, with 7 bases matching TRBD1. The CDR3 has 15 amino acids. V gave up 2 bases and J gave up 4 bases; unmatched junction bases: 5. The germline V gene has CDR1 SEHNR and CDR2 FQNEAQ (reference sequence).

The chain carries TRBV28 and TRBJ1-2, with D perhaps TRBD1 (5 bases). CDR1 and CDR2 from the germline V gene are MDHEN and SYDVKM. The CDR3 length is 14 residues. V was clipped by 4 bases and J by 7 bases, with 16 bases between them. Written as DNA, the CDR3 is TGTGCCAGCAGTTCCCCCGGGGGAAGGGGTGGCTACACCTTC. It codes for CASSSPGGRGGYTF.